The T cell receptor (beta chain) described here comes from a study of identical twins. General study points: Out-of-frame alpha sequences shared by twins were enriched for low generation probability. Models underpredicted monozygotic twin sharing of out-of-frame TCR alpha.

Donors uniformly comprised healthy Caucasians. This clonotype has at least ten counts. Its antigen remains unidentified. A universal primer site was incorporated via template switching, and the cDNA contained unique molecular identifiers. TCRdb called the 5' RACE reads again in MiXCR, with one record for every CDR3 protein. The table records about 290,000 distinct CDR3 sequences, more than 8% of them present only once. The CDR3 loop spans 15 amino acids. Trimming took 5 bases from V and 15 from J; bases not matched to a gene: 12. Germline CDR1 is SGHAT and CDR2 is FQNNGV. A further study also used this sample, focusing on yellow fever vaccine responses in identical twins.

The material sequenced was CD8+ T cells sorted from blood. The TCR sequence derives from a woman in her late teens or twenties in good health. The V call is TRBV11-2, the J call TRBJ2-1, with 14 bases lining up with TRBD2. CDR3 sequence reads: CASSPPGLAGVGTFF. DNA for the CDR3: TGTGCCAGCAGCCCGCCGGGACTAGCGGGAGTCGGTACGTTCTTC.